These 31 T cell receptor beta chains originate from one sample sequenced in a study of T cell repertoires in cytomegalovirus infection. TCRdb recomputed calls from the reads with MiXCR, one row per CDR3 protein. Of some 680,000 distinct CDR3 sequences detected, about a third appear once; the ten largest clones hold under 3%. Sequencing was done on a sample of PBMCs. The receptor set was obtained from a human donor in good health (CMV status not recorded). Some clones in this sample may be carry-over from other donors' samples.

This clonotype has only one observation. This chain links TRBV18 with TRBJ1-1; a weak D match, TRBD1 (6 bases). CDR3 length equals 16 residues. Per the germline V gene, CDR1 is KGHSH and CDR2 is LQKENI. Trimming shortened V by 8 bases and J by 1 base, and 20 bases separated the two germline ends. The CDR3 spells CASVPAHGQPNTEAFF. CDR3 sequence (DNA): TGTGCCAGCGTACCAGCACATGGACAGCCGAACACTGAAGCTTTCTTT.

Ten or more counts support this clonotype. The rearrangement uses TRBV25-1 and TRBJ1-4; 10 nucleotides align to TRBD1. CDR3 length equals 14 residues. Germline-derived CDR1 and CDR2 are MGHDK and SYGVNS. With 6 bases clipped from V and 5 bases from J, the junction kept 3 bases outside the gene matches. The CDR3 protein is CASSAGQGNEKLFF. CDR3 DNA: TGTGCCAGCAGCGCGGGACAGGGGAATGAAAAACTGTTTTTT.

This clonotype was seen a handful of times. The CDR3 nucleotides are TGTGCCAGCAGCATACCCCCAGGGACTAGCGGGATTACAGATACGCAGTATTTT. Protein product: CASSIPPGTSGITDTQYF. V gene TRBV7-9 combines with J gene TRBJ2-3; 13 bases agree with TRBD2. The CDR3 extends over 18 amino acids. Germline V gives CDR1 SEHNR, CDR2 FQNEAQ (reference sequence). Germline trimming cut 5 bases from V and 3 bases from J; bases unmatched to any gene: 11.

The rearrangement uses TRBV19 and TRBJ1-5; maybe TRBD1 (6 bases). V lost 2 bases, J lost 7 bases, and 15 bases lay in between. The CDR3 is made up of 15 amino acids. The germline V gene has CDR1 LNHDA and CDR2 SQIVND (reference sequence). The CDR3, as DNA: TGTGCCAGTAGTATAAACGCCCGACAGGTACAGCCCCAGCATTTT. Translated, it gives CASSINARQVQPQHF. Full variable domain (missing parts from reference TRBV19 and TRBJ1-5): DGGITQSPKYLFRKEGQNVTLSCEQNLNHDAMYWYRQDPGQGLRLIYYSQIVNDFQKGDIAEGYSVSREKKESFPLTVTSAQKNPTAFYLCASSINARQVQPQHFGDGTRLSIL.

This clonotype was detected ten times or more. The V gene is TRBV27, the J gene TRBJ2-7; TRBD1 aligns across 9 bases. Germline CDR1 MNHEY, CDR2 SMNVEV (reference sequence). This CDR3 is built from 15 residues. The ends lost 0 bases at V and 6 bases at J; junction bases unmatched: 6. CDR3 residues: CASSLSDGTGREQYF. DNA for the CDR3: TGTGCCAGCAGTTTATCCGATGGGACAGGGCGCGAGCAGTACTTC.

This clonotype was picked up many times. The chain carries TRBV11-3 and TRBJ2-2; D unresolved. Germline-derived CDR1 and CDR2 are SGHNT and YENEEA. This CDR3 is 13 amino acids long. Trimming cost V 0 bases and J 6 bases, with 5 bases left between them. The CDR3 loop is CASSLDGAGELFF. CDR3 bases: TGTGCCAGCAGCTTAGATGGCGCCGGGGAGCTGTTTTTT. The whole variable domain, remainder taken from reference TRBV11-3 and TRBJ2-2, is EAGVVQSPRYKIIEKKQPVAFWCNPISGHNTLYWYLQNLGQGPELLIRYENEEAVDDSQLPKDRFSAERLKGVDSTLKIQPAELGDSAVYLCASSLDGAGELFFGEGSRLTVL.

This clonotype was seen more than once but under ten times. This chain uses TRBV28 with TRBJ2-3; either TRBD1 or TRBD2 may supply D (5 bases each). CDR3 length: 17 residues. The V gene lost 1 base and the J gene lost 3 bases, with 17 bases spanning the gap. The germline V gene has CDR1 MDHEN and CDR2 SYDVKM. The CDR3 coding sequence is TGTGCCAGCAGTTTATTTAAGCGTCTGGGGGTGACAGATACGCAGTATTTT. It is translated as CASSLFKRLGVTDTQYF.

This clonotype occurred a few times. This rearrangement joins TRBV28 to TRBJ2-3; no definite D call. Per the germline V gene, CDR1 is MDHEN and CDR2 is SYDVKM. The CDR3 consists of 12 residues. V dropped 7 bases and J dropped 4 bases, with 9 bases sitting between them. Written as DNA, the CDR3 is TGTGCCAGCACCTCATCCCCAGATACGCAGTATTTT. Translating it yields CASTSSPDTQYF. The variable domain in full, with the rest retrieved from reference TRBV28 and TRBJ2-3, is DVKVTQSSRYLVKRTGEKVFLECVQDMDHENMFWYRQDPGLGLRLIYFSYDVKMKEKGDIPEGYSVSREKKERFSLILESASTNQTSMYLCASTSSPDTQYFGPGTRLTVL.

V usage is TRBV2 and J usage is TRBJ1-4, with no clear D. The germline CDR1 and CDR2 sequences are SNHLY and FYNNEI. CDR3 length: 15 amino acids. V was trimmed by 2 bases and J by 6 bases, leaving 13 bases between them. The CDR3 nucleotides read TGTGCCAGCAGTGAATATACTACGCCTCATGAAAAACTGTTTTTT. Translation gives CASSEYTTPHEKLFF.

This rearrangement joins TRBV28 to TRBJ2-7; D might be TRBD2 (5 bases). The CDR3 sequence is 14 residues long. Trimming pared 2 bases from V and 0 bases from J, leaving 8 bases between. Germline-derived CDR1 and CDR2 are MDHEN and SYDVKM. CDR3 bases: TGTGCCAGCAGTTTACCGGGATACTCCTACGAGCAGTACTTC. Translation: CASSLPGYSYEQYF.

This clonotype was counted at least ten times. The rearrangement links TRBV7-2 to TRBJ2-5, with D tentatively TRBD2 (5 bases). The CDR3 totals 18 residues. CDR1 and CDR2 from the germline V gene are SGHTA and FQGNSA. V shed 7 bases and J shed 0 bases, with 24 bases lying between them. In nucleotides, the CDR3 is TGTGCCAGCATGTACGTCGGGATGAGTTCGGGGTACCAAGAGACCCAGTACTTC. Its protein product is CASMYVGMSSGYQETQYF. The variable domain in full, with the rest retrieved from reference TRBV7-2 and TRBJ2-5, is GAGVSQSPSNKVTEKGKDVELRCDPISGHTALYWYRQSLGQGLEFLIYFQGNSAPDKSGLPSDRFSAERTGGSVSTLTIQRTQQEDSAVYLCASMYVGMSSGYQETQYFGPGTRLLVL.

V gene TRBV30 combines with J gene TRBJ1-1; D gene ambiguous. Germline loops: CDR1 GTSNPN, CDR2 SVGIG (reference sequence). V lost 3 bases to trimming and J lost 0 bases, with 8 bases between them. The CDR3 loop spans 13 amino acids. The CDR3 coding sequence is TGTGCCTGGAGCCGTCCTATGAACACTGAAGCTTTCTTT. Residues: CAWSRPMNTEAFF.

This clonotype was counted between two and nine times. The V and J genes are TRBV28 and TRBJ2-5; D could derive from TRBD1 or TRBD2 (6 bases each). This CDR3 comprises 14 residues. V shed 11 bases and J shed 0 bases, with 16 bases lying between them. Germline loops: CDR1 MDHEN, CDR2 SYDVKM. For the CDR3, the DNA is TGTGCCCCGGGGAAGGGGGGCTACCAAGAGACCCAGTACTTC. Translating gives CAPGKGGYQETQYF.

This clonotype was found once. No conserved phenylalanine or tryptophan is present at the end of the CDR3, so a read error is the likely explanation. The V gene is TRBV11-3, the J gene TRBJ2-5; D may be TRBD2 (7 bases). The CDR3 has 23 amino acids. Germline CDR1 reads SGHNT; CDR2 reads YENEEA. The V gene lost 9 bases and the J gene lost 4 bases, with 45 bases spanning the gap. DNA of the CDR3: TGTGCCAGGCCGAATACGGGACACCCGGCAAGAATCCCTAGCGGTACACCGATAGAGACCCAGTACTTA. Its protein is CARPNTGHPARIPSGTPIETQYL.

This clonotype was seen ten or more times. This chain connects TRBV7-6 to TRBJ2-5; no clear D. Trimming removed 3 bases from V and 4 bases from J, with 12 bases in between. This CDR3 has 14 amino acids. CDR1 SGHVS and CDR2 FNYEAQ come from the germline V gene. This chain's CDR3 is CASSLYQGPETQYF. The CDR3 coding sequence is TGTGCCAGCAGCTTGTACCAAGGGCCAGAGACCCAGTACTTC. The variable domain in full, with the rest retrieved from reference TRBV7-6 and TRBJ2-5, is GAGVSQSPRYKVTKRGQDVALRCDPISGHVSLYWYRQALGQGPEFLTYFNYEAQQDKSGLPNDRFSAERPEGSISTLTIQRTEQRDSAMYRCASSLYQGPETQYFGPGTRLLVL.

This clonotype occurred a few times. This chain uses TRBV4-1 with TRBJ2-3; D possibly corresponds to TRBD2 (6 bases). The V and J ends lost 5 bases and 4 bases respectively, with 16 bases between them. The CDR3 is made up of 15 amino acids. Germline CDR1 reads MGHRA; CDR2 reads YSYEKL. The DNA of the CDR3 is TGCGCCAGCAGCTCCCGGAGGGATGGGGCAGATACGCAGTATTTT. Its translation: CASSSRRDGADTQYF.

The CDR3 nucleotides are TGTGCCAGCAGTGAACCGGGACTAGCGGCTAGCTCCTACGAGCAGTACTTC. Encoded protein: CASSEPGLAASSYEQYF. The chain links TRBV28 to TRBJ2-7; 11 nucleotides align to TRBD2. The CDR3 has 17 residues. V gave up 5 bases and J gave up 0 bases; unmatched junction bases: 9. The germline CDR1 and CDR2 sequences are MDHEN and SYDVKM.

In regard to this clonotype: An end of the junction does not agree with germline; a read error may underlie this. The chain couples TRBV27 to TRBJ1-1; D uncertain. CDR1 and CDR2 (germline): MNHEY, SMNVEV (reference sequence). CDR3 size: 15 residues. This chain's CDR3 is CARSSLAGKNTEAFF. CDR3 in DNA: TGTGCCCGCAGTTCTCTCGCGGGGAAGAACACTGAAGCTTTCTTT.

The genes are TRBV6-1 and TRBJ2-7; 7 nucleotides agree with TRBD2. The V and J ends lost 5 bases and 5 bases, in that order; junction bases with no gene match: 18. This CDR3 is built from 17 residues. Germline values: CDR1 MNHNS, CDR2 SASEGT. CDR3 residues: CASSSHGDYLREDEQYF. Here the CDR3 DNA reads TGTGCCAGCAGTTCCCATGGGGACTACCTTCGGGAGGACGAGCAGTACTTC.

This clonotype was counted only a few times. The gene calls are TRBV23-1 and TRBJ1-4; TRBD1 matches 7 bases. TRBV23-1 belongs to the ORF category, with a function that is uncertain. Trimming removed 0 bases from V and 4 bases from J; junction bases left unmatched: 14. This CDR3 is built from 19 residues. The CDR3 nucleotides read TGCGCCAGCAGTCAATCGCTTCGGGGGACAGAATACCTTAATGAAAAACTGTTTTTT. It is translated as CASSQSLRGTEYLNEKLFF.

This clonotype was observed a few times. The CDR3 sequence: CASSRAAVTNEKLFF. CDR3 nucleotide sequence: TGTGCCAGTAGCCGTGCCGCTGTGACTAATGAAAAACTGTTTTTT. The V and J genes are TRBV19 and TRBJ1-4; unclear D gene. V was pared by 6 bases and J by 2 bases, with 13 bases between. Germline-derived CDR1 and CDR2 are LNHDA and SQIVND (reference sequence). This CDR3 is 15 amino acids long.

The chain recombines TRBV12-3 or TRBV12-4 with TRBJ2-3; perhaps TRBD1 as D (5 bases). The V end was cut by 4 bases, the J end by 2 bases, with 10 bases between. The length of the CDR3 is 14 residues. CDR3 loop: CASSSDTVTDTQYF. In DNA form, the CDR3 reads TGTGCCAGCAGTTCGGACACAGTCACAGATACGCAGTATTTT.

A single count supports this clonotype. This chain links TRBV30 with TRBJ1-5; the match to TRBD1 covers 9 bases. The CDR3 covers 15 residues. V was pared by 3 bases and J by 6 bases, with 9 bases of the junction left unmatched. Germline lookup yields CDR1 GTSNPN and CDR2 SVGIG (reference sequence). The CDR3 reads CAWRPPGQGLQPQHF. Here the CDR3 DNA reads TGTGCCTGGAGGCCTCCGGGACAGGGCCTTCAGCCCCAGCATTTT.

In regard to this clonotype: At one end the junction does not follow the germline gene, possibly because of a read error. The chain joins TRBV5-1 to TRBJ2-1; 8 bases line up with TRBD1. CDR3 length equals 13 residues. Germline-derived CDR1 and CDR2 are SGHRS and YFSETQ. The chain's CDR3 is CDSRAGQGYEQFF. Here the CDR3 DNA reads TGCGACAGCAGGGCAGGACAGGGCTATGAGCAGTTCTTC. Based on the CDR3 plus reference TRBV5-1 and TRBJ2-1, the full variable domain is KAGVTQTPRYLIKTRGQQVTLSCSPISGHRSVSWYQQTPGQGLQFLFEYFSETQRNKGNFPGRFSGRQFSNSRSEMNVSTLELGDSALYLCDSRAGQGYEQFFGPGTRLTVL.

The chain recombines TRBV10-3 with TRBJ1-2; TRBD1 is a possible D gene (5 bases). This CDR3 spans 15 amino acids. CDR1 ENHRY and CDR2 SYGVKD come from the germline V gene. V dropped 0 bases and J dropped 4 bases, with 12 bases sitting between them. The CDR3 DNA follows: TGTGCCATCAGTGAGTCTTCCAGGGCCACCTATGGCTACACCTTC. Its protein product is CAISESSRATYGYTF.

This clonotype was found a few times. The chain recombines TRBV20-1 with TRBJ1-3; 8 positions agree with TRBD1. The CDR3 covers 16 residues. Unmatched junction bases numbered 9, after V lost 5 bases and J lost 0 bases. Germline lookup yields CDR1 DFQATT and CDR2 SNEGSKA (reference sequence). The CDR3 sequence is CSASPGQAVSGNTIYF. The CDR3, as DNA: TGCAGTGCTTCGCCGGGACAGGCGGTCTCTGGAAACACCATATATTTT.

The chain links TRBV27 to TRBJ2-3; 7 nucleotides agree with TRBD2. The CDR3 consists of 16 residues. Losses at the gene ends were 5 bases for V and 3 bases for J; bases not matched to a gene: 11. CDR1 MNHEY and CDR2 SMNVEV come from the germline V gene (reference sequence). The CDR3 spells CASSGVGGTSTDTQYF. The CDR3 nucleotides read TGTGCCAGCAGTGGGGTGGGGGGGACGTCGACAGATACGCAGTATTTT.

The V gene is TRBV5-1, the J gene TRBJ1-2; D is unresolved. V was cut by 2 bases and J by 2 bases, with 10 bases left in between. Looked up from germline, CDR1 is SGHRS and CDR2 is YFSETQ. The CDR3 consists of 14 residues. CDR3 residues: CASSLQTINYGYTF. As DNA, the CDR3 is TGCGCCAGCAGCTTACAGACAATCAACTATGGCTACACCTTC.

The rearrangement joins TRBV27 to TRBJ2-7; no reliable D call. Deletions cut 3 bases from V and 3 bases from J, with 9 bases between. The CDR3 loop spans 13 amino acids. Germline V gene sequence: CDR1 MNHEY, CDR2 SMNVEV (reference sequence). CDR3 region: CASSLGEFYEQYF. CDR3 coding DNA: TGTGCCAGCAGTTTGGGTGAATTCTACGAGCAGTACTTC.

On this clonotype itself: Mismatch with germline at one junction end may stem from a read error. The chain couples TRBV7-2 to TRBJ2-4; D might be TRBD1 (6 bases). This CDR3 is built from 14 residues. Germline lookup yields CDR1 SGHTA and CDR2 FQGNSA. The CDR3, as DNA: TGTGCCAGCAGTCACAGGGTAGGACCGCACCTTCAGTCCTTC. This gives the protein CASSHRVGPHLQSF.

V usage is TRBV19 and J usage is TRBJ1-4; tentative D call: TRBD1 (5 bases). The CDR3 contains 16 residues. Trimming took 3 bases from V and 5 from J, leaving 16 bases between them. Germline-derived CDR1 and CDR2 are LNHDA and SQIVND (reference sequence). Here the CDR3 DNA reads TGTGCCAGTAGTATGAGTACAGGAGCGAGAAATGAAAAACTGTTTTTT. Its translation: CASSMSTGARNEKLFF.